This T cell receptor (beta chain) appears in the sequencing data of a study of T cells after yellow fever vaccination. Germline-derived CDR1 and CDR2 are SGHRS and YFSETQ. Trimming pared 0 bases from V and 6 bases from J, leaving 18 bases between. The CDR3 loop spans 16 amino acids. TCRdb analysed the 5' RACE reads with MiXCR anew, one entry per CDR3 protein. The sample lists about 300,000 distinct CDR3 sequences; around 6.8% were seen once. The TCR comes from a young man who received the YFV17D yellow fever vaccine. The chain carries TRBV5-1 and TRBJ1-1; perhaps TRBD1 as D (5 bases). The sequences come from PBMCs, collected roughly 45 days after the first yellow fever vaccination. The CDR3 region is CASSLVAGTSGAEAFF. CDR3 DNA: TGCGCCAGCAGCTTGGTGGCCGGTACATCGGGGGCTGAAGCTTTCTTT.